This is a list of T cell receptor beta chains from one sample in a study of blood T cells in healthy people across ages. TCRdb itself ran the 5' RACE reads through MiXCR, one entry per CDR3 protein. The sample lists around 1.5 million distinct CDR3 sequences, about 35% seen once, with approximately 10% in the top ten. Sequencing input: blood. These receptors all come from a woman in her 30s in good health. Each CDR3 is given with its conserved first and last residue.

J gene: TRBJ1-1; V gene: TRBV3-1; CDR3 protein: CASSRVGVNTEAFF
J gene: TRBJ2-1; V gene: TRBV3-1; CDR3 protein: CASGLPAGGSSGEQFF
J gene: TRBJ2-5; V gene: TRBV5-5; CDR3 protein: CASSLWDSRQETQYF
J gene: TRBJ1-4; V gene: TRBV4-1; CDR3 protein: CASSRWTATNLNEKLFF
J gene: TRBJ2-7; V gene: TRBV20-1; CDR3 protein: CSAEGLAPHEQYF
J gene: TRBJ2-2; V gene: TRBV11-2; CDR3 protein: CASKWNTGELFF
J gene: TRBJ2-7; V gene: TRBV29-1; CDR3 protein: CSVEDGLAGQYF
J gene: TRBJ1-5; V gene: TRBV5-1; CDR3 protein: CASSLELYQPQHF
J gene: TRBJ2-3; V gene: TRBV5-1; CDR3 protein: CASSSTENPFTDTQYF
J gene: TRBJ2-2; V gene: TRBV30; CDR3 protein: CAWSVRPTGELFF
J gene: TRBJ1-4; V gene: TRBV20-1; CDR3 protein: CSARDTGQGEKLFF
J gene: TRBJ2-5; V gene: TRBV5-1; CDR3 protein: CASSFGVAGGQETQYF
J gene: TRBJ2-1; V gene: TRBV27; CDR3 protein: CASSFTSGNEQFF
J gene: TRBJ2-1; V gene: TRBV5-1; CDR3 protein: CASSTDRANNEQFF
J gene: TRBJ2-1; V gene: TRBV6-5; CDR3 protein: CASSYAGGFEQFF
J gene: TRBJ2-7; V gene: TRBV3-1; CDR3 protein: CASSNRGYYEQYF
J gene: TRBJ2-4; V gene: TRBV10-2; CDR3 protein: CASSESSGTPKANLAKNIQYF
J gene: TRBJ2-7; V gene: TRBV21-1; CDR3 protein: CASSTPTSGRKAGSYEQYF
J gene: TRBJ1-1; V gene: TRBV3-1; CDR3 protein: CASSHEGWGTEAFF
J gene: TRBJ2-6; V gene: TRBV5-1; CDR3 protein: CASSPSHPTGPLTDSGANVLTF
J gene: TRBJ1-6; V gene: TRBV3-1; CDR3 protein: CASSLNPGVNSPLHF
J gene: TRBJ2-5; V gene: TRBV27; CDR3 protein: CASSFDVEQTQYF
J gene: TRBJ2-5; V gene: TRBV2; CDR3 protein: CASFAGPTLETQYF
J gene: TRBJ1-5; V gene: TRBV15; CDR3 protein: CATSRRIGQPQHF
J gene: TRBJ1-5; V gene: TRBV7-2; CDR3 protein: CASSVARFNQPQHF
J gene: TRBJ2-5; V gene: TRBV28; CDR3 protein: CASSFVAGSYQETQYF
J gene: TRBJ2-5; V gene: TRBV18; CDR3 protein: CASPTVLGTQYF
J gene: TRBJ2-1; V gene: TRBV20-1; CDR3 protein: CSATPPGGVGDEQFF
J gene: TRBJ1-5; V gene: TRBV12-3/TRBV12-4; CDR3 protein: CASSLTGIGNQPQHF
J gene: TRBJ2-1; V gene: TRBV6-5; CDR3 protein: CASSASWTVYNEQFF
J gene: TRBJ1-1; V gene: TRBV6-6; CDR3 protein: CASSYLGQGGTEAFF
J gene: NA; V gene: TRBV20-1; CDR3 protein: CSAPLAGTSYEQYF
J gene: TRBJ2-2; V gene: TRBV5-1; CDR3 protein: CASSAGVYTGELFF
J gene: TRBJ1-4; V gene: TRBV11-1; CDR3 protein: CASSLTNGQGDEKLFF
J gene: TRBJ1-1; V gene: TRBV3-1; CDR3 protein: CASRQAGLDTEAFF
J gene: TRBJ1-2; V gene: TRBV28; CDR3 protein: CASRSSFNYGYTF
J gene: TRBJ1-5; V gene: TRBV7-9; CDR3 protein: CASSFDGQGPRGQPQHF
J gene: TRBJ2-7; V gene: TRBV11-2; CDR3 protein: CASSLGWAGTGSLEQYF
J gene: TRBJ1-5; V gene: TRBV2; CDR3 protein: CASMQDGDSNQPQHF
J gene: TRBJ2-1; V gene: TRBV12-3/TRBV12-4; CDR3 protein: CASSLLAGEVLNEQFF
J gene: TRBJ2-5; V gene: TRBV5-5; CDR3 protein: CASSLWRLTGNGQYF
J gene: NA; V gene: TRBV9; CDR3 protein: CASSVRGNLDNEQYF
J gene: TRBJ2-3; V gene: TRBV6-1; CDR3 protein: CARRDIGGGTDTQYF
J gene: TRBJ2-5; V gene: TRBV20-1; CDR3 protein: CSAEVGGGWSQYF
J gene: TRBJ1-1; V gene: TRBV6-1; CDR3 protein: CASSPRDSRNTEAFF
J gene: TRBJ2-5; V gene: TRBV25-1; CDR3 protein: CASSEYPPGRGKETQYF
J gene: TRBJ2-5; V gene: TRBV28; CDR3 protein: CASARGEQETQYF
J gene: TRBJ1-2; V gene: TRBV18; CDR3 protein: CASSASGEPYGYTF
J gene: TRBJ1-2; V gene: TRBV4-1; CDR3 protein: CASSPYGSGGYTF
J gene: TRBJ2-7; V gene: TRBV30; CDR3 protein: CAWSTILGLSYEQYF
J gene: TRBJ2-3; V gene: TRBV7-8; CDR3 protein: CASSLRGLAGTDTQYF
J gene: TRBJ2-1; V gene: TRBV20-1; CDR3 protein: CSARDGTRELGNEQFF
J gene: TRBJ2-5; V gene: TRBV3-1; CDR3 protein: CASRYSEGTQYF
J gene: TRBJ2-5; V gene: TRBV28; CDR3 protein: CASSLRMGSSAQYF
J gene: TRBJ1-2; V gene: TRBV20-1; CDR3 protein: CSATAVDGYTF
J gene: TRBJ2-5; V gene: TRBV28; CDR3 protein: CASSPPGAIPIYEQYF
J gene: TRBJ2-1; V gene: TRBV4-1; CDR3 protein: CASSQLAGARNEQFF
J gene: TRBJ2-6; V gene: TRBV6-1; CDR3 protein: CASSRGGIGSGANVLTF
J gene: TRBJ2-3; V gene: TRBV2; CDR3 protein: CASSGWVKDTQYF
J gene: TRBJ1-2; V gene: TRBV4-1; CDR3 protein: CASSQKKLQGPNYGYTF